A selection of T cell receptor beta chains follows, all from one sample in a study of cytomegalovirus exposure and HLA in healthy donors. Libraries were prepared by immunoSEQ multiplex PCR; TCRdb keeps only in-frame clonotypes and omits some of them. The sample lists 150,000 to 200,000 clones, around four fifths occurring once. The sample consisted of PBMCs. The receptor set was obtained from a male donor in good health and CMV-seronegative. The CDR3 runs from the conserved cysteine through the conserved F or W. Fields, in order: D gene, V gene, J gene, CDR3 protein. The D gene is left open where the match is weak.

TRBD2	TRBV5-4	TRBJ2-7	CASSLDLAGGPYEQYF
TRBD1	TRBV9	TRBJ2-2	CASSVVGQGAYTGELFF
.	TRBV4-3	TRBJ1-5	CASSQDSSGQPQHF
.	TRBV18	TRBJ1-1	CASSPPGRGAEAFF
.	TRBV5-5	TRBJ1-2	CASSYLYHDTF
TRBD2	TRBV2	TRBJ2-2	CASSDGGTHTGELFF
TRBD2	TRBV29-1	TRBJ2-1	CSVVPFGVGRPAGSSYNEQFF
TRBD1	TRBV28	TRBJ1-2	CASSFRTGGSYGYTF
TRBD1	TRBV27	TRBJ2-7	CASRPGQGNEQYF
TRBD1	TRBV5-1	TRBJ2-7	CASSLTGAVEQYF
TRBD1	TRBV7-9	TRBJ2-2	CASSSPAGTGGGTGELFF
.	TRBV2	TRBJ2-7	CASSDPALSYEQYF
TRBD2	TRBV5-4	TRBJ2-5	CASSLGVAGVQETQYF
.	TRBV18	TRBJ2-5	CASSGSGTGETQYF
TRBD1	TRBV6-1	TRBJ1-6	CASSAETGSSYNSPLHF
TRBD1	TRBV7-9	TRBJ2-3	CASSTGQGSTDTQYF
TRBD2	TRBV7-9	TRBJ2-7	CASSYLAGGNYEQYF
TRBD2	TRBV11-2	.	CASSPLGTSGTYEQYF
TRBD2	TRBV6-5	TRBJ2-7	CASSYSQGGRAYEQYF
TRBD1	TRBV5-1	TRBJ2-7	CASRGLTGGTYEQYF
TRBD1	TRBV2	TRBJ2-6	CASIRPGQSSSGANVLTF
TRBD2	TRBV2	TRBJ2-3	CASRELAGGSDTQYF
.	TRBV5-1	TRBJ2-2	CASSAGQSGELFF
TRBD2	TRBV6-6	TRBJ2-3	CASTKRLAGDTQYF
.	TRBV6-5	TRBJ2-2	CASSYSVSDGELFF
TRBD2	TRBV9	TRBJ2-1	CASSVKARTSGLDEQFF
.	TRBV28	TRBJ2-1	CASSLPQGWQFF
.	TRBV11-2	TRBJ1-4	CASSFGTGDEKLFF
.	TRBV5-8	TRBJ2-7	CASSFGASYEQYF
.	TRBV11-2	TRBJ1-6	CASSLEQLYNSPLHF
.	TRBV5-4	TRBJ1-1	CASSLFGQTSWTEAFF
.	TRBV4-2	TRBJ2-7	CASSQIEAYEQYF
.	TRBV6-1	TRBJ2-3	CASMGTNTDTQYF
TRBD2	TRBV4-2	TRBJ2-3	CASSQGLAGGPSTDTQYF
.	TRBV29-1	TRBJ2-1	CSVVEVEQFF
.	TRBV7-6	TRBJ2-5	CASSHSDRRATGETQYF
TRBD1	TRBV27	TRBJ2-2	CASSLRRQGPGELFF
.	TRBV29-1	TRBJ1-2	CSGVYGDGYTF
TRBD1	TRBV7-3	TRBJ1-4	CASSRQGTNEKLFF
.	TRBV10-3	TRBJ1-2	CAIYEGLNYGYTF
.	TRBV4-1	TRBJ1-2	CASSQDLTANYGYTF